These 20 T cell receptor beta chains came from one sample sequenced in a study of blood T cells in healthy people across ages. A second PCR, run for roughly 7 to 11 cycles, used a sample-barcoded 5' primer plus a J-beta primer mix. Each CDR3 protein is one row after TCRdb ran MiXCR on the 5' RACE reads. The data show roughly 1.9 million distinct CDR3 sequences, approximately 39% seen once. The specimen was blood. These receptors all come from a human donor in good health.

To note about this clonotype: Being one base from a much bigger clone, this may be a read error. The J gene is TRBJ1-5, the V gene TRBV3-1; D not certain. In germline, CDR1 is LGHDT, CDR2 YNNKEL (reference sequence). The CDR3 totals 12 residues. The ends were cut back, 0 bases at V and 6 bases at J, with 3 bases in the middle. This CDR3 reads CASSQDSQPQHF. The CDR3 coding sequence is TGTGCCAGCAGCCAAGATAGTCAGCCCCAGCATTTT. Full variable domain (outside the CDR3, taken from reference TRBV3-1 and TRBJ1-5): DTAVSQTPKYLVTQMGNDKSIKCEQNLGHDTMYWYKQDSKKFLKIMFSYNNKELIINETVPNRFSPKSPDKAHLNLHINSLELGDSAVYFCASSQDSQPQHFGDGTRLSIL.

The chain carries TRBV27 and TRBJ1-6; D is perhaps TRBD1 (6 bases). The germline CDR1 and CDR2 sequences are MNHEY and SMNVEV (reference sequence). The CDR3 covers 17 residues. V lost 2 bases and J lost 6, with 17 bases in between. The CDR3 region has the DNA TGTGCCAGCAGTTTAAATGGCTATACAGGGCGTAATTCACCCCTCCACTTT. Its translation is CASSLNGYTGRNSPLHF.

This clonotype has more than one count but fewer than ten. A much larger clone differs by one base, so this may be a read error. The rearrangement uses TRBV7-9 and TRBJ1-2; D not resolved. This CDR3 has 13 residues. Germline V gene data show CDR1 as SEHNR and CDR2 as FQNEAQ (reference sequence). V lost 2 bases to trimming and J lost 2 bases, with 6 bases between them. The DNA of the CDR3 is TGTGCCAGCAGCTTACATGGGAACTATGGCTACACCTTC. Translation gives CASSLHGNYGYTF.

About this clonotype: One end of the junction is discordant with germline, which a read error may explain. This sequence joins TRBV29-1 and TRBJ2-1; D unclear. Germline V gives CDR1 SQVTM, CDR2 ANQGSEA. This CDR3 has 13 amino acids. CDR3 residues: CSVGRTDWNVQFF. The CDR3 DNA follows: TGCAGCGTTGGACGGACCGACTGGAATGTGCAGTTCTTC.

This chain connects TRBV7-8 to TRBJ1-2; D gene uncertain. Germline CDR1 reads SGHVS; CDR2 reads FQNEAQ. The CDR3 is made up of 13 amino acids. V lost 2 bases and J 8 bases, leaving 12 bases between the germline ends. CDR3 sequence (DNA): TGTGCCAGCAGCTTAAGAGAGTCGGGAGGCTACACCTTC. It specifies CASSLRESGGYTF.

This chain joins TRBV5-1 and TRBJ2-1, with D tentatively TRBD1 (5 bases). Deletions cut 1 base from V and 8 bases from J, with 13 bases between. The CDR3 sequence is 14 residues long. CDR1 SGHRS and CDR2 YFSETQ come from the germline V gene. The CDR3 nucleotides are TGCGCCAGCAGCTTGAGCCCGGTAGGGGATGAGCAGTTCTTC. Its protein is CASSLSPVGDEQFF.

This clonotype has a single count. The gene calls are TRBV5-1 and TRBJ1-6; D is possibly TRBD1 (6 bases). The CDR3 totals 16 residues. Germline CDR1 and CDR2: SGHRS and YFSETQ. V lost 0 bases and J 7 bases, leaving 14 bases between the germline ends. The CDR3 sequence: CASSLGVGQQNSPLHF. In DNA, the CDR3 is TGCGCCAGCAGCTTGGGTGTTGGACAGCAGAATTCACCCCTCCACTTT.

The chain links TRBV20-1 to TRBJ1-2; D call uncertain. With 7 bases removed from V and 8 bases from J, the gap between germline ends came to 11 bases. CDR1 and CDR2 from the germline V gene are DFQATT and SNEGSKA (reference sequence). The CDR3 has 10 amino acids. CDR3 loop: CSGVGIGYTF. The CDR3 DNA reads TGCAGTGGAGTTGGGATCGGCTACACCTTC.

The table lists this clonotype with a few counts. The CDR3 protein is CASSPYKGQGLEKLFF. The CDR3 DNA sequence: TGCGCCAGCAGCCCCTACAAGGGACAGGGGCTTGAAAAACTGTTTTTT. The gene calls are TRBV4-1 and TRBJ1-4; 10 bases match TRBD1. J lost 7 bases, V lost 4 bases, and 9 bases had no gene match. Germline CDR1 is MGHRA and CDR2 is YSYEKL. The CDR3 is made up of 16 amino acids.

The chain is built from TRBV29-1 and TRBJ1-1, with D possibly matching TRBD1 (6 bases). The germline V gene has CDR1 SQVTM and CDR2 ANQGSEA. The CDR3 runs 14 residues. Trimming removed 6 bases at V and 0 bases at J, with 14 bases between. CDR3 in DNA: TGCAGCGTGACAGGACAGTCTATGAACACTGAAGCTTTCTTT. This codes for CSVTGQSMNTEAFF.

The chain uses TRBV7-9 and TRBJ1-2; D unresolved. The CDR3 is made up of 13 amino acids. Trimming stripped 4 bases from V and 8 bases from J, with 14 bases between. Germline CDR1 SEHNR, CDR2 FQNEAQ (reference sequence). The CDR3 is CASSSEGPGGYTF. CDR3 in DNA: TGTGCCAGCAGCTCCGAGGGTCCGGGGGGCTACACCTTC.

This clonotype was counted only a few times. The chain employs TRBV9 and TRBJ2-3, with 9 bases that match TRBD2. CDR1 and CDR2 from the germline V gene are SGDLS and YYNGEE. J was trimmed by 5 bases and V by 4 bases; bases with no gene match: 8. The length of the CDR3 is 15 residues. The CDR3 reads CASSPGASGEDTQYF. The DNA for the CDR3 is TGTGCCAGCAGCCCAGGAGCTAGCGGGGAAGATACGCAGTATTTT.

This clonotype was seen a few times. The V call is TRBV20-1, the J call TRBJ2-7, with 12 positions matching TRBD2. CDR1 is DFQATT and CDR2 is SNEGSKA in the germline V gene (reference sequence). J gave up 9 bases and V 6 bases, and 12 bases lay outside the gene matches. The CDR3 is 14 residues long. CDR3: CSATRGLAGMGQYF. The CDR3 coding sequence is TGCAGTGCGACACGAGGACTAGCGGGAATGGGGCAGTACTTC.

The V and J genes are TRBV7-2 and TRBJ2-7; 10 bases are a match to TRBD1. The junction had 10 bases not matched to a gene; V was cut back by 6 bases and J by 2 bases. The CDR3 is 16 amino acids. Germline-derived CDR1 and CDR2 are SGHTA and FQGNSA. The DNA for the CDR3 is TGTGCCAGCAGTTATAAAACCGGGACAGGGGCCTACGAGCAGTACTTC. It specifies CASSYKTGTGAYEQYF.

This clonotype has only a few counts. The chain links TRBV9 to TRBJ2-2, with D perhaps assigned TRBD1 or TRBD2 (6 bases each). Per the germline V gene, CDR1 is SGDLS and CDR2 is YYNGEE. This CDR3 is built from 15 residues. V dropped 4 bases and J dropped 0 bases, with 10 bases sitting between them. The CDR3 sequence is CASSPGASNTGELFF. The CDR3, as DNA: TGTGCCAGCAGCCCGGGGGCGTCGAACACCGGGGAGCTGTTTTTT.

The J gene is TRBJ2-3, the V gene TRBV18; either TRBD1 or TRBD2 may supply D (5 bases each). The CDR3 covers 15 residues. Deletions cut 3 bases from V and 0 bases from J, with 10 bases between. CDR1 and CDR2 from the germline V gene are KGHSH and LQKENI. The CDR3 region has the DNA TGTGCCAGCTCACCCGGGGCAGTTAGCACAGATACGCAGTATTTT. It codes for CASSPGAVSTDTQYF.

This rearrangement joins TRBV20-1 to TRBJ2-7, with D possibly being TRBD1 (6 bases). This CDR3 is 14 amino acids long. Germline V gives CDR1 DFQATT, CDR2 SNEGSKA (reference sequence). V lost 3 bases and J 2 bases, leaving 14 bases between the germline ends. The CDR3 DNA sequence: TGCAGTGCTAGGGGGGCAGGGAGCCCCTACGAGCAGTACTTC. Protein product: CSARGAGSPYEQYF.

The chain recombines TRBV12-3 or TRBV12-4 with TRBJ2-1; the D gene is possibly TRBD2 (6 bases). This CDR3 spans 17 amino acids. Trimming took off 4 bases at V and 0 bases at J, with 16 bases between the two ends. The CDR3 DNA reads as TGTGCCAGCAGTTCCTCACTAGCCTTCTACTCCTACAATGAGCAGTTCTTC. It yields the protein CASSSSLAFYSYNEQFF.

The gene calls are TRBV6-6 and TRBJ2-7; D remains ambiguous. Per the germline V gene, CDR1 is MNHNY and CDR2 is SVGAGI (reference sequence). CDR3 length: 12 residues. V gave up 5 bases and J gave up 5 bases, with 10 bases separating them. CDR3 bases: TGTGCCAGCAGTATCCGAGTGGACGAGCAGTACTTC. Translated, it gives CASSIRVDEQYF.

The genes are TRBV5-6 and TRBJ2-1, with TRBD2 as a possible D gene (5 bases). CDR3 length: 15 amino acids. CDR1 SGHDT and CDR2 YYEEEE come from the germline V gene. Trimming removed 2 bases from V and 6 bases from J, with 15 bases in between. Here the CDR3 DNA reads TGTGCCAGCAGCTTCGCGACGGGGATCATCAATGAGCAGTTCTTC. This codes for CASSFATGIINEQFF.